The sequence of this T cell receptor (beta chain) was determined in a study of cytomegalovirus exposure and HLA in healthy donors. Turning to this clone: The antigen is unknown.

Whole-study results and caveats: Diagnosis of cytomegalovirus status made by the classifier reportedly showed high specificity and sensitivity. The study recorded 164 TCR beta chains that were cytomegalovirus-associated. Analyzed later, association rates of TCRs varied across HLA loci, with DRB1 most and HLA-C fewest. Immune exposure information available was restricted to CMV serostatus.

The PCR used 60 Vbeta and 13 Jbeta primers. Using immunoSEQ multiplex PCR, the repertoire was profiled, and TCRdb retains in-frame clones only, with some absent. The sample has 150,000 to 200,000 clones, and its top ten clones hold about 1.2%. Germline loops: CDR1 MNHEY, CDR2 SMNVEV (reference sequence). V was pared by 5 bases and J by 6 bases, with 10 bases of the junction left unmatched. The CDR3 runs 15 residues. The clonotype comes from an older woman in good health and CMV-seronegative. V gene TRBV27 combines with J gene TRBJ1-5, with 7 bases lining up with TRBD1. Sequencing was carried out using PBMCs. Here the CDR3 DNA reads TGTGCCAGCAGTGCACGAGGGGGCACGACTCAGCCCCAGCATTTT. Protein product: CASSARGGTTQPQHF.